This TCR beta chain was captured in a study of Tregs in tolerant kidney transplant recipients. Looking at the study overall: An approximately three-day belatacept mixed lymphocyte reaction, sometimes plus 5-day graft donor restimulation, preceded CD4+CD25+CD127- sorting. Sorting used antibodies to exclude donor cells. Study-level results: This study did not directly address biological reproducibility.

Using immunoSEQ multiplex PCR, the repertoire was profiled, and TCRdb retains in-frame clones only, with some absent. Found here are tens of thousands of clones, around 95% of them singletons; the top ten hold 0.37%. CDR3 length: 16 amino acids. Germline loops: CDR1 MNHEY, CDR2 SMNVEV (reference sequence). The ends were cut back, 0 bases at V and 1 base at J, with 10 bases in the middle. As to this clone: Its target is not known.

V gene TRBV27 combines with J gene TRBJ1-3; D gene unclear. This TCR derives from a human donor in good health. Sample: Tregs from blood cultured with allogeneic cells. The DNA of the CDR3 is TGTGCCAGCAGTTTATCTAGGGCTGGATCTGGAAACACCATATATTTT. Translation: CASSLSRAGSGNTIYF.